What follows are 29 T cell receptor beta chains derived from one specimen sequenced in a study of naive CD8 T cells in extremely preterm neonates. The assay was immunoSEQ multiplex PCR, and TCRdb's table has in-frame clones only and misses some. There are approximately 6,000 clones in the sample; roughly 98% occur only once, and 1% to 1.5% lies in the top ten. Sequences were obtained from naive CD8+ T cells from blood. The receptors stem from a human donor in good health.

V and J are TRBV9 and TRBJ2-1; the D is unclear. V was clipped by 4 bases and J by 2 bases, with 13 bases between them. Per germline, CDR1 SGDLS and CDR2 YYNGEE. CDR3 size: 15 residues. The CDR3 DNA reads as TGTGCCAGCAGCCCCCGTAAAGCGCCCTACAATGAGCAGTTCTTC. This codes for CASSPRKAPYNEQFF.

This chain joins TRBV6-5 and TRBJ1-2; 9 nucleotides align to TRBD1. The CDR3 contains 14 residues. Germline V gene lookup returns CDR1 MNHEY and CDR2 SVGAGI. V trimming: 4 bases; J trimming: 6 bases; junction bases outside the gene matches: 6. The DNA for the CDR3 is TGTGCCAGCAGTTTACGGACAGGGGAAAATGGCTACACCTTC. It specifies CASSLRTGENGYTF.

This chain links TRBV2 with TRBJ1-1, with D unresolved. Between the trimmed V and J ends, which lost 8 bases and 7 bases, there was a span of 14 bases. This CDR3 has 12 amino acids. Looked up from germline, CDR1 is SNHLY and CDR2 is FYNNEI. The CDR3 region is CASRFEGFEAFF. The CDR3 DNA reads as TGTGCCAGCCGTTTCGAGGGTTTTGAAGCTTTCTTT.

This CDR3 is CASSTGTNYGYTF. CDR3 nucleotides: TGTGCCAGCAGTACAGGAACTAACTATGGCTACACCTTC. The genes are TRBV25-1 and TRBJ1-2, with D tentatively TRBD1 (5 bases). V lost 5 bases and J lost 0, with 7 bases in between. Per germline, CDR1 MGHDK and CDR2 SYGVNS. This CDR3 is built from 13 residues.

The chain has TRBV5-1 and TRBJ2-4; 7 positions match TRBD2. The CDR3 consists of 16 residues. The trim removed 0 bases at V and 8 bases at J, leaving 11 bases unmatched. Germline V gene data show CDR1 as SGHRS and CDR2 as YFSETQ. CDR3 in amino acids: CASSLAGAGVGDIQYF. The CDR3 DNA sequence: TGCGCCAGCAGCTTGGCCGGGGCGGGAGTGGGGGACATTCAGTACTTC. Looking up the rest from reference TRBV5-1 and TRBJ2-4 gives the full variable domain: KAGVTQTPRYLIKTRGQQVTLSCSPISGHRSVSWYQQTPGQGLQFLFEYFSETQRNKGNFPGRFSGRQFSNSRSEMNVSTLELGDSALYLCASSLAGAGVGDIQYFGAGTRLSVL.

The V and J genes are TRBV9 and TRBJ2-1; D gene uncertain. The germline V gene has CDR1 SGDLS and CDR2 YYNGEE. V lost 2 bases, J lost 0 bases, and 9 bases lay in between. This CDR3 region has 15 residues. CDR3 bases: TGTGCCAGCAGCGTCGGTGAGAGCTCCTACAATGAGCAGTTCTTC. Translation gives CASSVGESSYNEQFF.

This chain connects TRBV4-2 to TRBJ1-1; D might be TRBD1 (5 bases). The CDR3 has 15 residues. Germline loops: CDR1 LGHNA, CDR2 YNFKEQ. V lost 0 bases, J lost 4 bases, and 12 bases lay in between. The CDR3 bases are TGTGCCAGCAGCCAAGAGAAGGGGCTCGGCACTGAAGCTTTCTTT. Its translation is CASSQEKGLGTEAFF.

V usage is TRBV5-6 and J usage is TRBJ2-6, with 7 positions matching TRBD2. Losses at the gene ends were 0 bases for V and 4 bases for J; bases not matched to a gene: 4. From germline, CDR1 is SGHDT and CDR2 YYEEEE. The CDR3 is 16 residues long. CDR3 in DNA: TGTGCCAGCAGCTTGGGGGGAGGGTCCGGGGCCAACGTCCTGACTTTC. Translated, it gives CASSLGGGSGANVLTF.

The V gene is TRBV9, the J gene TRBJ2-7; D perhaps matches TRBD1 (5 bases). Germline lookup yields CDR1 SGDLS and CDR2 YYNGEE. The germline V and J ends were trimmed by 4 bases and 1 base, with 12 bases remaining between them. The CDR3 loop spans 14 amino acids. DNA of the CDR3: TGTGCCAGCAGCCCAGCAGGGTCGTCCTACGAGCAGTACTTC. Translating gives CASSPAGSSYEQYF.

This chain uses TRBV28 with TRBJ2-7, with a tentative D call TRBD2 (6 bases). This CDR3 region has 14 residues. From germline, CDR1 is MDHEN and CDR2 SYDVKM. V lost 5 bases to trimming and J lost 4 bases, with 15 bases between them. DNA of the CDR3: TGTGCCAGCAGTCCCGGGCTGGGGGGATACGAGCAGTACTTC. This encodes CASSPGLGGYEQYF.

This rearrangement joins TRBV6-5 to TRBJ2-4, with D possibly matching TRBD2 (5 bases). The CDR3 runs to 16 residues. V was clipped by 6 bases and J by 0 bases, with 15 bases between them. CDR1 and CDR2 (germline): MNHEY, SVGAGI. This chain's CDR3 is CASSYISVRAKNIQYF. CDR3 DNA: TGTGCCAGCAGCTACATTAGCGTTCGAGCCAAAAACATTCAGTACTTC.

The V gene is TRBV27, the J gene TRBJ2-7, with 10 nucleotides matching TRBD2. This CDR3 comprises 14 residues. Germline CDR1 reads MNHEY; CDR2 reads SMNVEV (reference sequence). Losses at the gene ends were 3 bases for V and 6 bases for J; bases not matched to a gene: 5. In DNA, the CDR3 is TGTGCCAGCAGTTTGCTTACTAGCGGGATCGAGCAGTACTTC. This codes for CASSLLTSGIEQYF.

The rearrangement links TRBV29-1 to TRBJ2-1; 16 bases fit TRBD2. V shed 5 bases, J shed 4 bases, and the junction held 5 bases outside the gene matches. The CDR3 totals 16 residues. CDR1 is SQVTM and CDR2 is ANQGSEA in the germline V gene. This CDR3 reads CSVSGLAGGGYNEQFF. DNA of the CDR3: TGCAGCGTTTCGGGACTAGCGGGAGGGGGGTACAATGAGCAGTTCTTC.

The V and J genes are TRBV28 and TRBJ2-7, with TRBD1 matching 7 bases. J was trimmed by 7 bases and V by 6 bases; bases with no gene match: 9. Germline CDR1 reads MDHEN; CDR2 reads SYDVKM. This CDR3 region has 13 residues. The CDR3 here is CASSPGQTTEQYF. CDR3 in DNA: TGTGCCAGCAGCCCGGGACAGACGACGGAGCAGTACTTC.

J is TRBJ1-5 and V is TRBV2; D may be TRBD1 (6 bases). CDR1 is SNHLY, CDR2 FYNNEI, per germline. CDR3 size: 20 residues. Between the trimmed V and J ends, which lost 4 bases and 7 bases, there was a span of 32 bases. CDR3 DNA: TGTGCCAGCAGTGTTAAACGACACTTAGGGGACACTCTTACGGGACAGCCCCAGCATTTT. As protein: CASSVKRHLGDTLTGQPQHF. Based on the CDR3 plus reference TRBV2 and TRBJ1-5, the full variable domain is EPEVTQTPSHQVTQMGQEVILRCVPISNHLYFYWYRQILGQKVEFLVSFYNNEISEKSEIFDDQFSVERPDGSNFTLKIRSTKLEDSAMYFCASSVKRHLGDTLTGQPQHFGDGTRLSIL.

The rearrangement uses TRBV2 and TRBJ2-5, with 7 bases aligning to TRBD1. There are 14 residues in the CDR3. Germline lookup yields CDR1 SNHLY and CDR2 FYNNEI. V shed 5 bases, J shed 3 bases, and the junction held 6 bases outside the gene matches. The CDR3 nucleotides read TGTGCCAGCAGTCTAATCACAGGGGAAGAGACCCAGTACTTC. It is translated as CASSLITGEETQYF.

This clone was seen only once. This chain joins TRBV19 and TRBJ2-1, with 10 nucleotides matching TRBD1. The CDR3 length is 16 residues. J was trimmed by 7 bases and V by 3 bases; bases with no gene match: 9. The germline gives CDR1 LNHDA, CDR2 SQIVND (reference sequence). The CDR3 bases are TGTGCCAGTAGTATTGGTCGACAGGGGGCCTGGAATGAGCAGTTCTTC. Encoded protein: CASSIGRQGAWNEQFF.

The V call is TRBV28, the J call TRBJ1-2; D remains unclear. CDR1 is MDHEN, CDR2 SYDVKM, per germline. This CDR3 spans 15 amino acids. V gave up 2 bases and J gave up 6 bases, with 16 bases separating them. The CDR3 region is CASSLGPGGLDGYTF. DNA for the CDR3: TGTGCCAGCAGTTTAGGTCCGGGTGGTCTGGATGGCTACACCTTC.

The chain combines TRBV27 with TRBJ1-6, with 9 bases fitting TRBD1. V lost 3 bases to trimming and J lost 8 bases; unmatched junction nucleotides: 14. The germline gives CDR1 MNHEY, CDR2 SMNVEV (reference sequence). The CDR3 loop spans 18 amino acids. The CDR3 sequence is CASSLGQGEHWVYSPLHF. CDR3 in DNA: TGTGCCAGCAGTTTGGGACAGGGAGAACATTGGGTATATTCACCCCTCCACTTT.

V usage is TRBV13 and J usage is TRBJ2-6; D is unresolved. Germline V CDR1 and CDR2: PRHDT, FYEKMQ (reference sequence). The CDR3 covers 16 residues. Trimming removed 0 bases at V and 0 bases at J, with 6 bases between. CDR3 in DNA: TGTGCCAGCAGCTTAGGCCGGTTCTCTGGGGCCAACGTCCTGACTTTC. Its protein is CASSLGRFSGANVLTF.

The gene calls are TRBV6-5 and TRBJ1-5, with D hard to call. The CDR3 spans 15 residues. Germline CDR1 reads MNHEY; CDR2 reads SVGAGI. Trimming removed 5 bases at V and 0 bases at J, with 11 bases between. The CDR3 reads CASSSLGDSNQPQHF. In nucleotides, the CDR3 is TGTGCCAGCAGTAGTCTGGGAGATAGCAATCAGCCCCAGCATTTT.

This chain uses TRBV27 with TRBJ2-2; TRBD2 agrees at 7 bases. This CDR3 spans 14 amino acids. In germline, CDR1 is MNHEY, CDR2 SMNVEV (reference sequence). The V segment lost 6 bases and the J segment 6 bases; nucleotides outside the gene matches: 7. CDR3 amino acids: CASSLPGRAGELFF. For the CDR3, the DNA is TGTGCCAGCAGCCTGCCGGGGAGGGCCGGGGAGCTGTTTTTT.

The chain joins TRBV19 to TRBJ2-1; TRBD2 matches 8 bases. Trimming at V came to 0 bases and at J to 0 bases, leaving 7 bases not matched to a gene. The CDR3 is made up of 18 amino acids. From germline, CDR1 is LNHDA and CDR2 SQIVND (reference sequence). This CDR3 reads CASSIDLLAASSYNEQFF. Here the CDR3 DNA reads TGTGCCAGTAGTATAGACCTACTAGCGGCGAGCTCCTACAATGAGCAGTTCTTC.

This chain connects TRBV28 to TRBJ1-1, with TRBD1 matching over 7 bases. Germline V lookup: CDR1 MDHEN, CDR2 SYDVKM. This CDR3 is built from 12 residues. Trimming at V came to 5 bases and at J to 8 bases, leaving 5 bases not matched to a gene. The DNA of the CDR3 is TGTGCCAGCAGTGACCCGGGACAGGAAGCTTTCTTT. This sequence encodes CASSDPGQEAFF.

The rearrangement joins TRBV7-9 to TRBJ1-1; maybe TRBD1 (6 bases). CDR1 is SEHNR, CDR2 FQNEAQ, per germline (reference sequence). CDR3 length: 16 amino acids. V lost 6 bases, J lost 2 bases, and 19 bases lay in between. The CDR3 sequence: CASRLKGGRINTEAFF. CDR3 DNA sequence: TGTGCCAGCAGGCTAAAGGGGGGGCGCATCAACACTGAAGCTTTCTTT.

J is TRBJ2-6 and V is TRBV28, with 7 bases aligning to TRBD1. Germline trimming cut 3 bases from V and 0 bases from J; bases unmatched to any gene: 5. The CDR3 length is 17 residues. CDR1 MDHEN and CDR2 SYDVKM come from the germline V gene. In nucleotides, the CDR3 is TGTGCCAGCAGTTTGGATGCAGGGGGCTCTGGGGCCAACGTCCTGACTTTC. Residues: CASSLDAGGSGANVLTF. The variable domain in full, completed from reference TRBV28 and TRBJ2-6, reads DVKVTQSSRYLVKRTGEKVFLECVQDMDHENMFWYRQDPGLGLRLIYFSYDVKMKEKGDIPEGYSVSREKKERFSLILESASTNQTSMYLCASSLDAGGSGANVLTFGAGSRLTVL.

The chain links TRBV28 to TRBJ2-3; 10 bases fit TRBD1. J lost 3 bases, V lost 3 bases, and 9 bases had no gene match. CDR1 and CDR2 (germline): MDHEN, SYDVKM. CDR3 length: 17 amino acids. This chain's CDR3 is CASSFPRDRGFTDTQYF. Here the CDR3 DNA reads TGTGCCAGCAGTTTCCCCCGGGACAGGGGATTTACAGATACGCAGTATTTT.

The rearrangement links TRBV7-8 to TRBJ2-7; 12 nucleotides line up with TRBD2. Germline V gives CDR1 SGHVS, CDR2 FQNEAQ. J gave up 6 bases and V 5 bases, and 8 bases lay outside the gene matches. The CDR3 extends over 15 amino acids. The CDR3 region is CASSPRLAGVGEQYF. CDR3 coding DNA: TGTGCCAGCAGCCCGCGACTAGCGGGAGTGGGCGAGCAGTACTTC.

This clone was detected once. This chain uses TRBV27 with TRBJ1-5; weak D call: TRBD1 (5 bases). The CDR3 runs 13 residues. With 3 bases removed from V and 6 bases from J, the gap between germline ends came to 9 bases. The germline V gene encodes CDR1 MNHEY and CDR2 SMNVEV (reference sequence). The CDR3 protein is CASSFAGVQPQHF. CDR3 nucleotides: TGTGCCAGCAGTTTCGCGGGGGTTCAGCCCCAGCATTTT.